This entry lists 14 T cell receptor beta chains sequenced from one sample in a study of control samples from healthy donors and cancer patients. TCRdb keeps only in-frame clones here, not all; method: immunoSEQ multiplex PCR. The sample shows 180,000 or so clones, roughly 93% of them seen only once. Sequencing was done on a sample of blood. These receptors were taken from a woman aged 55-70 years in good health.

The chain recombines TRBV6-4 with TRBJ1-1; D unclear. Germline V gives CDR1 MRHNA, CDR2 SNTAGT. Deletions cut 7 bases from V and 11 bases from J, with 11 bases between. This CDR3 has 10 amino acids. The CDR3 DNA follows: TGTGCCAGCACCGATTGCCGCGCTTTCTTT. Protein: CASTDCRAFF.

The chain couples TRBV27 to TRBJ2-1; D unresolved. Germline-derived CDR1 and CDR2 are MNHEY and SMNVEV (reference sequence). This CDR3 is built from 11 residues. V lost 7 bases and J 7 bases, leaving 8 bases between the germline ends. The CDR3 DNA reads TGTGCCAGCACCTCCGGGAATGAGCAGTTCTTC. As protein: CASTSGNEQFF.

The V gene is TRBV5-1, the J gene TRBJ1-1; D is unresolved. V lost 0 bases and J 0 bases, leaving 3 bases between the germline ends. The germline CDR1 and CDR2 sequences are SGHRS and YFSETQ. The CDR3 sequence is 13 residues long. CDR3 protein: CASSLGVNTEAFF. The CDR3 DNA is TGCGCCAGCAGCTTGGGGGTGAACACTGAAGCTTTCTTT.

The CDR3, as DNA: TGCGCCAGCAACCAAGACAGGGCGAGAGAGACCCAGTACTTC. Its translation: CASNQDRARETQYF. The V gene is TRBV5-1, the J gene TRBJ2-5; 7 nucleotides line up with TRBD1. The length of the CDR3 is 14 residues. The ends lost 6 bases at V and 4 bases at J; junction bases unmatched: 9. The germline gives CDR1 SGHRS, CDR2 YFSETQ.

This chain uses TRBV19 with TRBJ1-5; D is uncertain. Germline V CDR1 and CDR2: LNHDA, SQIVND (reference sequence). The V and J ends lost 11 bases and 9 bases respectively, with 23 bases between them. This CDR3 spans 14 amino acids. CDR3 sequence: CAVETGLHYRPQHF. The CDR3 DNA is TGTGCCGTTGAAACGGGGTTGCATTACCGGCCCCAGCATTTT.

The chain is built from TRBV9 and TRBJ2-2, with 8 bases fitting TRBD2. Germline lookup yields CDR1 SGDLS and CDR2 YYNGEE. Germline trimming cut 7 bases from V and 5 bases from J; bases unmatched to any gene: 13. CDR3 length equals 16 residues. CDR3 sequence: CASDPAGGGWTGELFF. The CDR3 region has the DNA TGTGCCAGCGACCCCGCGGGGGGCGGTTGGACCGGGGAGCTGTTTTTT.

The V and J genes are TRBV27 and TRBJ1-6; the D gene is possibly TRBD1 (6 bases). Per germline, CDR1 MNHEY and CDR2 SMNVEV (reference sequence). V shed 2 bases and J shed 8 bases, with 16 bases lying between them. This CDR3 is built from 16 residues. CDR3 in DNA: TGTGCCAGCAGTTTACCCCCCCCAGGGGTCGATTCACCCCTCCACTTT. Residues: CASSLPPPGVDSPLHF.

The chain links TRBV10-3 to TRBJ2-7, with 13 bases that match TRBD2. CDR1 ENHRY and CDR2 SYGVKD come from the germline V gene. There are 15 residues in the CDR3. J lost 6 bases, V lost 5 bases, and 7 bases had no gene match. CDR3 nucleotides: TGTGCCATCAGTACGGGACTAGCGGGGTGGAGCGAGCAGTACTTC. Its translation: CAISTGLAGWSEQYF.

This clone was detected only once. V and J are TRBV7-2 and TRBJ1-6; 7 bases are a match to TRBD1. The germline V gene encodes CDR1 SGHTA and CDR2 FQGNSA. J gave up 9 bases and V 3 bases, and 5 bases lay outside the gene matches. CDR3 size: 14 residues. The CDR3 region is CASSFPGGGSPLHF. CDR3 DNA: TGTGCCAGCAGCTTTCCAGGGGGTGGTTCACCCCTCCACTTT.

The genes are TRBV7-8 and TRBJ1-3, with TRBD1 as a possible D gene (5 bases). Between the trimmed V and J ends, which lost 5 bases and 0 bases, there was a span of 17 bases. The CDR3 has 17 amino acids. Germline CDR1 and CDR2: SGHVS and FQNEAQ. The CDR3 protein is CASSPLTGRSSGNTIYF. For the CDR3, the DNA is TGTGCCAGCAGCCCCCTAACGGGACGGAGCTCTGGAAACACCATATATTTT.

CDR3 sequence reads: CASSARTGGAGWSNQPQHF. As DNA, the CDR3 is TGTGCCAGCAGCGCACGGACAGGGGGCGCTGGTTGGAGCAATCAGCCCCAGCATTTT. The rearrangement uses TRBV7-2 and TRBJ1-5; 11 positions match TRBD1. J lost 1 base, V lost 5 bases, and 13 bases had no gene match. The CDR3 is 19 amino acids. The germline V gene has CDR1 SGHTA and CDR2 FQGNSA.

The V and J genes are TRBV3-1 (or the pseudogene TRBV3-2) and TRBJ2-5, with unresolved D. The V end lost 4 bases, the J end lost 7 bases, and 16 bases lay between the germline ends. The germline gives CDR1 LGHDT, CDR2 YNNKEL (reference sequence). The CDR3 extends over 14 amino acids. Here the CDR3 reads CASSPEGPWGTQYF. CDR3 nucleotide sequence: TGTGCCAGCAGCCCCGAAGGACCATGGGGGACCCAGTACTTC.

V usage is TRBV5-1 and J usage is TRBJ1-4; D is uncertain. V lost 0 bases, J lost 8 bases, and 14 bases lay in between. The CDR3 sequence is 15 residues long. The germline CDR1 and CDR2 sequences are SGHRS and YFSETQ. CDR3 protein: CASSLGGDLDEKLFF. CDR3 DNA sequence: TGCGCCAGCAGCTTGGGAGGTGATCTTGACGAAAAACTGTTTTTT.

V is TRBV12-1 and J is TRBJ2-3; TRBD1, the table's D call, was not compared with the DNA. TRBV12-1 is a pseudogene locus. The CDR3 loop spans 16 amino acids. In nucleotides, the CDR3 is TGTGCCAGCAGCCCGAGACAGGGGTCCACCACAGATACGCAGTATTTT. This translates into CASSPRQGSTTDTQYF.